This T cell receptor (beta chain) was documented in a study of vaccination effects on CD4 cells after COVID-19. Germline CDR1 reads GTSNPN; CDR2 reads SVGIG (reference sequence). This CDR3 is 14 amino acids long. The junction had 7 bases not matched to a gene; V was cut back by 3 bases and J by 3 bases. Ahead of sequencing, the ViraFEST assay grew antigen-specific CD4+ T cells using viral peptide pools. Upon completion of around eleven days in culture, CD4+ T cells were isolated. Two-dose vaccination with either BNT162b2 or mRNA-1273 was given to the participants. With respect to this clone: As yet, its antigen is unknown.

Sequenced by immunoSEQ multiplex PCR; TCRdb stores in-frame clones only, minus some. The table lists about 66,000 clones, approximately 76% of them singletons, with 0.85% to 1% in the top ten. The receptor was derived from a human donor who received a COVID-19 vaccine. V gene TRBV30 combines with J gene TRBJ1-2; 7 bases fit TRBD1. Sequences were derived from CD4+ T cells from PBMCs cultured with HCoV-OC43 spike peptides, sampled after COVID-19 vaccination. Regarding subset: HCoV-OC43 spike overlapping peptide pool stimulation. The CDR3 DNA reads as TGTGCCTGGAGGGTCCCTGGGACAGACTATGGCTACACCTTC. It specifies CAWRVPGTDYGYTF.